This entry describes one TCR beta chain. The antigen remains undetermined. Germline lookup yields CDR1 DFQATT and CDR2 SNEGSKA (reference sequence). This CDR3 is 13 amino acids long. With 6 bases clipped from V and 5 bases from J, the junction kept 5 bases outside the gene matches. According to the study, genomic DNA was the template for TCR beta VDJ and CDR3 profiling. One entry per CDR3 protein results from TCRdb running MiXCR on the reads. The sample holds approximately 200,000 distinct CDR3 sequences, approximately 51% seen once. The data belong to a study of CD8+CD57+ T cells in acquired aplastic anemia. Study observations and caveats: Sharing between patients and controls was observed for over 25 CD8+ CDR3 sequences.

In patients chosen for sequencing, flow cytometry had shown CD8+CD57+ cell expansion. Patients, without exception, had severe acquired aplastic anemia. The sample comprised sorted CD4+, CD8+, or CD8+CD57+ T cells (not recorded which) from PBMCs. The source of this sequence is a human donor with aplastic anemia. This chain links TRBV20-1 with TRBJ1-5; 9 nucleotides agree with TRBD1. The chain's CDR3 is CSARGDRDQPQHF. In nucleotides, the CDR3 is TGCAGTGCCCGAGGGGACAGGGATCAGCCCCAGCATTTT.